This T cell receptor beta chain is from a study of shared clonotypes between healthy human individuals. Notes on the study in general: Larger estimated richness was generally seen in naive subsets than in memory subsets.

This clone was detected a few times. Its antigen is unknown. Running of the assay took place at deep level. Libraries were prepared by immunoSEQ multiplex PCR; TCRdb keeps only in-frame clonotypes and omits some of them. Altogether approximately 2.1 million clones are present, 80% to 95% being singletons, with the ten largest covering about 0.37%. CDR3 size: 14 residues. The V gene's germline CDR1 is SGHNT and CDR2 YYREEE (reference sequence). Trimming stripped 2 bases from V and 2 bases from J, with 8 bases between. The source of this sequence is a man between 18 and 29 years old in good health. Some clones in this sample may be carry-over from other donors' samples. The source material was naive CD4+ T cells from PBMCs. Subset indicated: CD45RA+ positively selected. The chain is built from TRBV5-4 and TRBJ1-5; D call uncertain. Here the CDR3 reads CASSFDGRNQPQHF. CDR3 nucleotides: TGTGCCAGCAGCTTTGACGGACGCAATCAGCCCCAGCATTTT.